This T cell receptor (beta chain) comes out of a study of Tregs in tolerant kidney transplant recipients. For this clone: Read data end 3 residues before the CDR3 end; the end is taken from the germline J gene.

The CDR3 has 15 residues. Germline lookup yields CDR1 SGHTA and CDR2 FQGNSA. The ends lost 2 bases at V and 3 bases at J; junction bases unmatched: 5. Sequenced by immunoSEQ multiplex PCR; TCRdb stores in-frame clones only, minus some. Recorded for this sample: roughly 48,000 clones. This sequence joins TRBV7-2 and TRBJ2-3; 7 nucleotides align to TRBD2. The sample was CD4+ T cells from blood, taken before the transplant. This TCR came from a human donor who received a combined kidney and bone marrow transplant. The CDR3: CASSLRREWTDTQYF. The part of the CDR3 DNA that was read is TGTGCCAGCAGCTTAAGGCGGGAGTGGACAGATACG.